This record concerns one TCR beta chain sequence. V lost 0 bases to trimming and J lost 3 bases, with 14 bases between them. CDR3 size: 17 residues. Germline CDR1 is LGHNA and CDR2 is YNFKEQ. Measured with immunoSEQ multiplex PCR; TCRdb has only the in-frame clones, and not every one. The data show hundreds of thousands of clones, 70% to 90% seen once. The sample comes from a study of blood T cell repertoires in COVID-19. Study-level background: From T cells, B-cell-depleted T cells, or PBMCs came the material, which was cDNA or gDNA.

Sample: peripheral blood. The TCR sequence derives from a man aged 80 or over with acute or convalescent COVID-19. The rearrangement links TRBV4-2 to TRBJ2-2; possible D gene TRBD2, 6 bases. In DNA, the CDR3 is TGTGCCAGCAGCCAAGATGAGGGTACGGGAGACACCGGGGAGCTGTTTTTT. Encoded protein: CASSQDEGTGDTGELFF.